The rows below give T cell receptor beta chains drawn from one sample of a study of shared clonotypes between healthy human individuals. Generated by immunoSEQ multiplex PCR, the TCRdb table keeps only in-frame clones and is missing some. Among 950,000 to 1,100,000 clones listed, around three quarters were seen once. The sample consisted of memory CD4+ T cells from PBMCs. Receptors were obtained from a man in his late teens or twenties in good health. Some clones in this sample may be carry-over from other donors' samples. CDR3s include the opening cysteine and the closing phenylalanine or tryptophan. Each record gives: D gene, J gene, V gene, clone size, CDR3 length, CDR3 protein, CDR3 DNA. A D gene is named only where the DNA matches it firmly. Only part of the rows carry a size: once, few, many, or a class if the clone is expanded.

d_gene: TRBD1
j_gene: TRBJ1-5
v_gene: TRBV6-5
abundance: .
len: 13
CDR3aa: CASSQGGFQPQHF
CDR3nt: TGTGCCAGCAGTCAGGGGGGGTTTCAGCCCCAGCATTTT

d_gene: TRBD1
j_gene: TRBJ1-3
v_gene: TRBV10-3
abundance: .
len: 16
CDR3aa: CAISGGTGGSGNTIYF
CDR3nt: TGTGCCATCAGTGGAGGGACAGGGGGCTCTGGAAACACCATATATTTT

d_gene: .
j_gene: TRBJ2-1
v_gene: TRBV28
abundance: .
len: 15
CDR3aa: CASTFPGQNHNEQFF
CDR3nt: TGTGCCAGCACCTTCCCGGGACAAAATCACAATGAGCAGTTCTTC

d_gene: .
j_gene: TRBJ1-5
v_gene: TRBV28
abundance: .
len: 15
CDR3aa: CASSLSGGGNQPQHF
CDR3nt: TGTGCCAGCAGTTTGTCAGGAGGAGGCAATCAGCCCCAGCATTTT

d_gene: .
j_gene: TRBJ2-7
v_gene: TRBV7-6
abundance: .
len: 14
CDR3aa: CASSLAQGGNEQYF
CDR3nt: TGTGCCAGCAGCTTAGCCCAGGGGGGCAACGAGCAGTACTTC

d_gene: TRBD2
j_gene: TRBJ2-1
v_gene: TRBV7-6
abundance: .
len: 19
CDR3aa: CASSLPETSSLSSYNEQFF
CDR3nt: TGTGCCAGCAGCCTCCCCGAGACTAGCTCCCTGAGCTCCTACAATGAGCAGTTCTTC

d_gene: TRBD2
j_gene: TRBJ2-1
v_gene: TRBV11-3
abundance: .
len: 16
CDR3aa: CASSLDTSGTNNEQFF
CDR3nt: TGTGCCAGCAGCTTAGACACTAGCGGGACTAACAATGAGCAGTTCTTC

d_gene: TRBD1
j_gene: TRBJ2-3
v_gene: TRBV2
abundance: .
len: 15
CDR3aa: CASTDRGMGTDTQYF
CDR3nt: TGTGCCAGCACTGACAGGGGAATGGGAACAGATACGCAGTATTTT

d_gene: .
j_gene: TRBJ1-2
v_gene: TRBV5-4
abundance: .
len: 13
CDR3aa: CASSTGNDYGYTF
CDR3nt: TGTGCCAGCAGCACAGGTAACGACTATGGCTACACCTTC

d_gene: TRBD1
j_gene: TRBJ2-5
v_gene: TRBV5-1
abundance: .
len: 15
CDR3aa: CASSLAGTGQETQYF
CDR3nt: TGCGCCAGCAGCTTGGCCGGGACAGGCCAAGAGACCCAGTACTTC

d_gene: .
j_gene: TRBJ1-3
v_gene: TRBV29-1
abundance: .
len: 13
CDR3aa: CSVFGPPGNTIYF
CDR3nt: TGCAGCGTTTTCGGCCCGCCTGGGAACACCATATATTTT

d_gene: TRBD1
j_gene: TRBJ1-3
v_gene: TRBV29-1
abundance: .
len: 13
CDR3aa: CSAGQGSGNTIYF
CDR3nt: TGCAGCGCGGGACAGGGCTCTGGAAACACCATATATTTT

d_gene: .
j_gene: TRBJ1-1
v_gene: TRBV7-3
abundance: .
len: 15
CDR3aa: CASSLSPVGNTEAFF
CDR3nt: TGTGCCAGCAGCTTATCCCCGGTCGGGAACACTGAAGCTTTCTTT

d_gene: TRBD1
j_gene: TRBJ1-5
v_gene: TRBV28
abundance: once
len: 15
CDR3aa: CASSPGTGNNQPQHF
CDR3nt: TGTGCCAGCAGCCCCGGGACAGGGAACAATCAGCCCCAGCATTTT

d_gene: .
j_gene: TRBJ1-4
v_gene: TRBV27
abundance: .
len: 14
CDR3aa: CASSFGAFPEKLFF
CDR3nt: TGTGCCAGCAGTTTCGGGGCATTCCCTGAAAAACTGTTTTTT

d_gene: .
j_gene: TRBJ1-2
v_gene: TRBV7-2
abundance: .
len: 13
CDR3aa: CASSLGGQRGYTF
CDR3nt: TGTGCCAGCAGCTTAGGTGGTCAGAGGGGCTACACCTTC

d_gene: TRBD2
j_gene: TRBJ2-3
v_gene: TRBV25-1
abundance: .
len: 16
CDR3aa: CASSATSGRITDTQYF
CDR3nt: TGTGCCAGCAGTGCGACTAGCGGGAGGATCACAGATACGCAGTATTTT

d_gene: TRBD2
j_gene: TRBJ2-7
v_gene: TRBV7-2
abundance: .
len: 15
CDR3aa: CASSTPRRGRGEQYF
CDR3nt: TGTGCCAGCAGCACCCCACGGCGCGGGAGGGGCGAGCAGTACTTC

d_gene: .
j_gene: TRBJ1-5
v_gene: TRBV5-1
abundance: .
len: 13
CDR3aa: CASSLDSTQPQHF
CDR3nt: TGCGCCAGCAGCCTGGACAGTACTCAGCCCCAGCATTTT

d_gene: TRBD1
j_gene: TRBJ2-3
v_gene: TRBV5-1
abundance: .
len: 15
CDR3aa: CASSSRGPGTDTQYF
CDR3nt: TGCGCCAGCAGCTCCAGGGGGCCGGGCACAGATACGCAGTATTTT

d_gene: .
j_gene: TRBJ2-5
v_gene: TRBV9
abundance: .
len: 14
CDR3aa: CASSFRGESKTQYF
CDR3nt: TGTGCCAGCAGCTTCCGAGGGGAAAGCAAGACCCAGTACTTC